One and the same sample provided the 23 T cell receptor beta chains below, sequenced in a study of regulatory T cells in long-lasting Graves disease. Described time point: newly diagnosed GD, antithyroid drugs for less than 3 months. Following extraction of RNA from PBMCs, that RNA was used to make the TCR library. Assembly of TCR beta libraries relied on iRepertoire HTBI primers together with Arm-PCR of CDR3 regions. TCRdb reanalysed the multiplex PCR reads using MiXCR and keeps one entry per CDR3 protein. The data contain approximately 400,000 distinct CDR3 sequences, 15% to 18% of them singletons. This sample comprised peripheral blood mononuclear cells (PBMCs), obtained at new diagnosis, from a patient treated with antithyroid drugs. The receptors originated from a female donor with Graves disease.

This clonotype was recorded many times. The J gene is TRBJ2-2, the V gene TRBV5-1; D not resolved. The CDR3 contains 15 residues. CDR1 and CDR2 from the germline V gene are SGHRS and YFSETQ. Trimming removed 4 bases from V and 5 bases from J, with 15 bases in between. In nucleotides, the CDR3 is TGCGCCAGCAGCCCTCAGACGGACGCTACCGGGGAGCTGTTTTTT. This gives the protein CASSPQTDATGELFF.

As for this clonotype: A far larger clone is a single base away, which makes a read error likely. Because it lacks the conserved phenylalanine or tryptophan at the end, this CDR3 is likely a read error. V usage is TRBV6-2 or TRBV6-3 and J usage is TRBJ1-1; D remains unclear. Germline V gene sequence: CDR1 MNHEY, CDR2 SVGEGT. The CDR3 covers 13 residues. V gave up 2 bases and J gave up 1 base, with 5 bases separating them. The CDR3 DNA reads TGTGCCAGCAGTTACAGACAGAACACTGAAGCTTTCTCT. This codes for CASSYRQNTEAFS.

The sample holds many counts of this clonotype. J is TRBJ2-4 and V is TRBV28; 9 bases map to TRBD1. The CDR3 has 18 amino acids. Germline V gene data show CDR1 as MDHEN and CDR2 as SYDVKM. V lost 5 bases, J lost 1 base, and 12 bases stayed unmatched. This CDR3 reads CASSPWDREGWAKNIQYF. The CDR3 coding sequence is TGTGCCAGCAGTCCCTGGGACAGGGAAGGGTGGGCCAAAAACATTCAGTACTTC. Together with reference TRBV28 and TRBJ2-4, the CDR3 gives the full variable domain: DVKVTQSSRYLVKRTGEKVFLECVQDMDHENMFWYRQDPGLGLRLIYFSYDVKMKEKGDIPEGYSVSREKKERFSLILESASTNQTSMYLCASSPWDREGWAKNIQYFGAGTRLSVL.

This clonotype was counted ten times or more. The gene calls are TRBV7-3 and TRBJ2-3, with 11 bases matching TRBD2. Germline CDR1 reads SGHTA; CDR2 reads FQGTGA. Trimming at V came to 5 bases and at J to 6 bases, leaving 7 bases not matched to a gene. The CDR3 length is 15 residues. This CDR3 is CASSPTSGSMDTQYF. CDR3 nucleotide sequence: TGTGCCAGCAGCCCTACTAGCGGGAGCATGGATACGCAGTATTTT.

This clonotype came up many times. This chain uses TRBV6-1 with TRBJ2-7, with 8 bases fitting TRBD2. V lost 2 bases, J lost 0 bases, and 3 bases stayed unmatched. Germline V gene sequence: CDR1 MNHNS, CDR2 SASEGT. This CDR3 is built from 15 residues. CDR3 sequence reads: CASSESGTSSYEQYF. DNA of the CDR3: TGTGCCAGCAGTGAATCAGGGACTAGCTCCTACGAGCAGTACTTC.

This clonotype came up many times. The chain is built from TRBV7-2 and TRBJ2-7; TRBD1 matches 9 bases. This CDR3 has 16 amino acids. Trimming at V came to 5 bases and at J to 4 bases, leaving 12 bases not matched to a gene. Germline V gene lookup returns CDR1 SGHTA and CDR2 FQGNSA. CDR3 region: CASSRAETGGGYEQYF. In DNA form, the CDR3 reads TGTGCCAGCAGCCGAGCCGAGACAGGGGGAGGGTACGAGCAGTACTTC.

This clonotype was found many times. J is TRBJ1-2 and V is TRBV5-5; tentatively, D is TRBD1 (5 bases). The CDR3 runs to 15 residues. Germline assignment: CDR1 SGHKS and CDR2 YYEKEE (reference sequence). Trimming removed 4 bases from V and 4 bases from J, with 17 bases in between. The CDR3 DNA follows: TGTGCCAGCAGCCTCCTCGGGACTCCCGGCTATGGCTACACCTTC. It encodes CASSLLGTPGYGYTF. The entire variable domain, with the rest obtained from reference TRBV5-5 and TRBJ1-2, is as follows: DAGVTQSPTHLIKTRGQQVTLRCSPISGHKSVSWYQQVLGQGPQFIFQYYEKEERGRGNFPDRFSARQFPNYSSELNVNALLLGDSALYLCASSLLGTPGYGYTFGSGTRLTVV.

This clonotype was detected many times. This rearrangement joins TRBV7-2 to TRBJ2-7, with a weak D call TRBD2 (6 bases). In germline, CDR1 is SGHTA, CDR2 FQGNSA. V lost 1 base and J lost 3, with 16 bases in between. The CDR3 extends over 16 amino acids. The CDR3 DNA reads TGTGCCAGCAGCTTAGGGGCGGGACTCGCCCACTACGAGCAGTACTTC. It translates to CASSLGAGLAHYEQYF.

The sample holds many counts of this clonotype. The gene calls are TRBV24-1 and TRBJ1-6; the D is unclear. Trimming cost V 2 bases and J 2 bases, with 3 bases left between them. The CDR3 runs to 14 residues. Germline CDR1 and CDR2: KGHDR and SFDVKD. This chain's CDR3 is CATSDSAYNSPLHF. CDR3 sequence (DNA): TGTGCCACCAGTGATTCAGCCTATAATTCACCCCTCCACTTT.

This clonotype has only a few counts. The V and J genes are TRBV24-1 and TRBJ2-5, with unresolved D. Between the trimmed V and J ends, which lost 1 base and 2 bases, there was a span of 10 bases. CDR3 length: 15 amino acids. Per germline, CDR1 KGHDR and CDR2 SFDVKD. The CDR3 bases are TGTGCCACCAGTGATTTCGGCACAGCTCAAGAGACCCAGTACTTC. This translates into CATSDFGTAQETQYF.

The rearrangement uses TRBV7-9 and TRBJ2-1, with D possibly matching TRBD1 (5 bases). Germline loops: CDR1 SEHNR, CDR2 FQNEAQ (reference sequence). The CDR3 contains 14 residues. The V gene lost 1 base and the J gene lost 6 bases, with 10 bases spanning the gap. The CDR3 loop is CASSLVQGLNEQFF. The CDR3 DNA follows: TGTGCCAGCAGCTTAGTGCAGGGCCTCAATGAGCAGTTCTTC.

This clonotype has a handful of counts. This could be a read error, since a much larger clone is one nucleotide away. Since the CDR3 does not end with the conserved phenylalanine or tryptophan, this likely comes from a read error. This chain links TRBV5-1 with TRBJ1-1; 8 nucleotides align to TRBD1. Looked up from germline, CDR1 is SGHRS and CDR2 is YFSETQ. Losses at the gene ends were 0 bases for V and 4 bases for J; bases not matched to a gene: 2. This CDR3 region has 14 residues. This CDR3 reads CASSLATGGTEAFS. The CDR3, as DNA: TGCGCCAGCAGCTTGGCAACAGGGGGCACTGAAGCTTTCTCT.

This clonotype was counted at least ten times. This chain links TRBV2 with TRBJ2-5; 8 bases agree with TRBD2. The CDR3 covers 18 residues. Trimming at V came to 7 bases and at J to 4 bases, leaving 20 bases not matched to a gene. The germline V gene encodes CDR1 SNHLY and CDR2 FYNNEI. The chain's CDR3 is CASTRTLLAALSRETQYF. The CDR3 nucleotides are TGTGCCAGCACCCGAACTTTACTAGCGGCGCTGTCCCGAGAGACCCAGTACTTC.

This clonotype was seen repeatedly, ten times or more. V usage is TRBV5-1 and J usage is TRBJ2-5; 10 nucleotides match TRBD1. CDR1 SGHRS and CDR2 YFSETQ come from the germline V gene. Unmatched junction bases numbered 12, after V lost 4 bases and J lost 6 bases. The CDR3 sequence is 16 residues long. As DNA, the CDR3 is TGCGCCAGCAGCGTACCCGGGACAGGGGAGGAAAAGACCCAGTACTTC. Translation gives CASSVPGTGEEKTQYF.

In this sample, this clonotype turned up a few times. The chain couples TRBV12-3 or TRBV12-4 to TRBJ2-5; D assignment may be TRBD1 or TRBD2 (5 bases each). The CDR3 contains 16 residues. Trimming took off 5 bases at V and 2 bases at J, with 18 bases between the two ends. The CDR3 loop is CASSARWGGGQETQYF. The CDR3, as DNA: TGTGCCAGCAGTGCCAGGTGGGGCGGAGGACAAGAGACCCAGTACTTC.

This clonotype came up many times. This chain links TRBV12-3 or TRBV12-4 with TRBJ1-1, with D hard to call. The CDR3 is 14 residues long. With 3 bases removed from V and 11 bases from J, the gap between germline ends came to 19 bases. CDR3 region: CASSFSGPPSPAFF. The CDR3 DNA reads as TGTGCCAGCAGTTTCTCCGGGCCTCCGTCCCCGGCTTTCTTT.

This clonotype occurred once. The gene calls are TRBV29-1 and TRBJ2-7; D may be TRBD1 (6 bases). The V and J ends lost 5 bases and 2 bases respectively, with 10 bases between them. Germline V CDR1 and CDR2: SQVTM, ANQGSEA. The length of the CDR3 is 12 residues. CDR3 protein: CSVRDKAYEQYF. DNA of the CDR3: TGCAGCGTTAGGGACAAAGCCTACGAGCAGTACTTC.

This clonotype was seen ten or more times. The V call is TRBV27, the J call TRBJ1-5; 7 bases align to TRBD1. The CDR3 has 14 residues. Germline assignment: CDR1 MNHEY and CDR2 SMNVEV (reference sequence). The V gene end was trimmed by 7 bases and the J gene end by 9 bases; junction bases not matched to a gene: 12. The CDR3 is CASTDSTGSSPQHF. Written as DNA, the CDR3 is TGTGCCAGCACCGACTCGACAGGGAGCTCGCCCCAGCATTTT.

The chain uses TRBV7-2 and TRBJ2-4; D may be TRBD1 or TRBD2 (5 bases each). There are 15 residues in the CDR3. Trimming shortened V by 1 base and J by 5 bases, and 12 bases separated the two germline ends. Germline CDR1 reads SGHTA; CDR2 reads FQGNSA. The CDR3 loop is CASSLGVGAQNIQYF. CDR3 nucleotides: TGTGCCAGCAGCTTAGGGGTCGGGGCCCAAAACATTCAGTACTTC.

On this clonotype: This may be a read error: a much more frequent sequence differs by one nucleotide. CDR3 region: CASSFGSHGCTF. The CDR3 DNA reads as TGTGCCAGCAGTTTTGGCAGTCATGGCTGCACCTTC. The chain recombines TRBV12-3 or TRBV12-4 with TRBJ1-2, with no clear D. This CDR3 region has 12 residues.

In this sample, this clonotype turned up a few times. The V and J genes are TRBV7-9 and TRBJ2-2; D unclear. V lost 1 base, J lost 0 bases, and 21 bases lay in between. Germline lookup yields CDR1 SEHNR and CDR2 FQNEAQ (reference sequence). This CDR3 spans 20 amino acids. This CDR3 is CASSLEDRTRPDPNTGELFF. CDR3 DNA sequence: TGTGCCAGCAGCTTAGAAGATCGGACCAGGCCCGACCCGAACACCGGGGAGCTGTTTTTT.

This clonotype was seen many times. This chain connects TRBV3-1 to TRBJ1-5, with 8 bases identical to TRBD1. The germline V gene encodes CDR1 LGHDT and CDR2 YNNKEL (reference sequence). CDR3 size: 15 residues. V lost 1 base and J lost 3; bases outside the gene matches: 2. The DNA for the CDR3 is TGTGCCAGCAGCCAAGTGGACAGGGCCAATCAGCCCCAGCATTTT. Encoded protein: CASSQVDRANQPQHF.

This clonotype has a count of ten or more. J is TRBJ1-2 and V is TRBV12-3 or TRBV12-4, with D uncertain. Between the trimmed V and J ends, which lost 4 bases and 2 bases, there was a span of 14 bases. There are 15 residues in the CDR3. The CDR3 region is CASSSAVVSNYGYTF. CDR3 nucleotide sequence: TGTGCCAGCAGTTCCGCCGTTGTATCCAACTATGGCTACACCTTC.